These T cell receptor beta chains were read from a single sample in a study of T cells in localized non-small cell lung cancer. This table comes from immunoSEQ multiplex PCR, and its TCRdb copy is limited to in-frame clones, with some not included. The sample has under 40,000 clones; 93% are singletons. Sequenced here: peripheral blood, sampled before any cancer treatment. The receptors stem from a female donor over 55 with stage I lung adenocarcinoma. The CDR3 runs from the conserved cysteine through the conserved F or W. A D gene is named only where the DNA matches it firmly. The size field is filled for only some rows; it gives once, few, many or a size class.

>.|TRBJ2-7|TRBV6-5|.
CASSLTDRTSYEQYF
TGTGCCAGCAGCCTCACCGACAGGACCTCCTACGAGCAGTACTTC
>.|TRBJ2-3|TRBV19|.
CASNQRGKANSDTQYF
TGTGCCAGTAACCAGAGGGGTAAAGCAAACTCAGATACGCAGTATTTT
>.|TRBJ1-2|TRBV28|.
CASSLQGPYGYTF
TGTGCCAGCAGCCTCCAGGGCCCCTATGGCTACACCTTC
>.|TRBJ1-1|TRBV18|.
CASSPTRGDTEAFF
TGTGCCAGCTCGCCAACACGAGGGGACACTGAAGCTTTCTTT
>.|TRBJ2-4|TRBV6-4|.
CASSDRQDPLKNIQYF
TGTGCCAGCAGTGACCGGCAGGACCCTCTCAAAAACATTCAGTACTTC
>.|TRBJ2-3|TRBV6-5|.
CASSSSWGADTQYF
TGTGCCAGCAGTTCCTCTTGGGGGGCAGATACGCAGTATTTT
>.|TRBJ1-2|TRBV11-2|.
CASSLATGNYGYTF
TGTGCCAGCAGCTTAGCCACAGGGAACTATGGCTACACCTTC
>once|TRBJ1-2|TRBV2|.
CASSQPRGTSSLSEGYGYTF
TGTGCCAGCAGTCAACCGAGAGGGACTTCCTCTCTATCGGAGGGCTATGGCTACACCTTC
>.|TRBJ2-7|TRBV28|TRBD1
CASSSSGTGTYEQYF
TGTGCCAGCAGTTCCTCCGGGACAGGGACCTACGAGCAGTACTTC
>.|TRBJ2-5|TRBV27|.
CASSLLTGRGAETQYF
TGTGCCAGCAGTTTATTAACGGGCCGGGGGGCAGAGACCCAGTACTTC
>.|TRBJ1-1|TRBV18|.
CASSSDRNTEAFF
TGTGCCAGCTCTTCCGACAGGAACACTGAAGCTTTCTTT
>.|TRBJ1-5|TRBV12-5|.
CASAGRRTVYSNQPQHF
TGTGCTAGTGCCGGAAGAAGGACAGTTTATAGCAATCAGCCCCAGCATTTT
>.|TRBJ2-1|TRBV27|.
CASSFRRGSSYNEQFF
TGTGCCAGCAGTTTTAGAAGGGGGAGCTCCTACAATGAGCAGTTCTTC
>.|TRBJ2-6|TRBV7-3|.
CASSLEAASGANVLTF
TGTGCCAGCAGCTTAGAGGCAGCCTCTGGGGCCAACGTCCTGACTTTC
>.|TRBJ1-2|TRBV18|TRBD1
CASSPTDRAYGYTF
TGTGCCAGCTCACCCACGGACAGGGCCTATGGCTACACCTTC
>.|TRBJ1-2|TRBV5-6|.
CASSLFGFFRGGVNYGYTF
TGTGCCAGCAGCCTGTTCGGGTTTTTTCGGGGAGGGGTTAACTATGGCTACACCTTC
>.|TRBJ2-1|TRBV19|TRBD2
CASFSGTRLSGSSYNEQFF
TGTGCCAGCTTCTCCGGGACTAGACTATCGGGCAGCTCCTACAATGAGCAGTTCTTC
>.|TRBJ2-1|TRBV7-9|.
CASSPTGNNEQFF
TGTGCCAGCAGCCCGACTGGAAACAATGAGCAGTTCTTC
>.|TRBJ2-7|TRBV11-3|.
CASSLAHTSTYEQYF
TGTGCCAGCAGCTTAGCCCACACTAGCACCTACGAGCAGTACTTC
>.|TRBJ2-7|TRBV7-9|TRBD1
CASSSVGQGGQYF
TGTGCCAGCAGCTCGGTGGGACAGGGAGGACAGTACTTC
>.|TRBJ1-1|TRBV18|TRBD1
CASSPGTGVLNTEAFF
TGTGCCAGCTCACCCGGGACAGGGGTCCTGAACACTGAAGCTTTCTTT
>once|TRBJ1-2|TRBV5-6|.
CASSSALNYGYTF
TGTGCCAGCAGCTCCGCTCTGAACTATGGCTACACCTTC
>.|TRBJ2-1|TRBV7-8|.
CASSFRQGSNEQFF
TGTGCCAGCAGCTTCAGGCAGGGCTCCAATGAGCAGTTCTTC
>.|TRBJ1-5|TRBV6-1|.
CASSESYGDQPQHF
TGTGCCAGCAGTGAATCATATGGGGATCAGCCCCAGCATTTT
>.|TRBJ2-1|TRBV4-1|.
CASRQGVILPYNEQFF
TGCGCCAGCAGACAAGGGGTCATCTTGCCCTACAATGAGCAGTTCTTC
>.|TRBJ2-3|TRBV29-1|.
CSVAGVETGTDTQYF
TGCAGCGTTGCCGGGGTAGAAACTGGCACAGATACGCAGTATTTT
>once|TRBJ1-2|TRBV15|.
CATSRVPGEISYGYTF
TGTGCCACCAGCAGAGTTCCGGGGGAGATATCCTATGGCTACACCTTC
>.|TRBJ2-3|TRBV7-9|TRBD2
CASTYWSGGAKDTQYF
TGTGCCAGCACGTATTGGAGCGGGGGGGCCAAAGATACGCAGTATTTT
>.|TRBJ1-5|TRBV19|.
CASSSQTVGTAQHF
TGTGCCAGTAGTTCTCAGACAGTGGGGACGGCCCAGCATTTT
>once|TRBJ1-5|TRBV7-9|.
CASSLVGRIYNQPQHF
TGTGCCAGCAGCTTAGTTGGCAGGATATACAATCAGCCCCAGCATTTT
>.|TRBJ1-3|TRBV25-1|.
CASSEYKMQSGNTIYF
TGTGCCAGCAGTGAATATAAGATGCAGTCTGGAAACACCATATATTTT
>.|TRBJ2-6|TRBV28|.
CASIADRPGANVLTF
TGTGCCAGCATCGCCGACAGGCCTGGGGCCAACGTCCTGACTTTC
>.|TRBJ1-1|TRBV30|TRBD1
CAWRTADRGAEAFF
TGTGCCTGGAGGACAGCGGACAGGGGCGCTGAAGCTTTCTTT
>.|TRBJ2-3|TRBV15|TRBD1
CATSRDTRDREDF
TGTGCCACCAGCAGAGATACTCGGGACAGGGAGGATTTT
>.|TRBJ2-1|TRBV11-2|.
CASSPPGGEQFF
TGTGCCAGCAGCCCCCCTGGGGGTGAGCAGTTCTTC
>once|TRBJ1-4|TRBV5-5|TRBD1
CASSLFGGQGDEKLFF
TGTGCCAGCAGCTTGTTTGGAGGACAGGGTGATGAAAAACTGTTTTTT
>once|TRBJ2-1|TRBV5-1|TRBD1
CASSSIQGANEQFF
TGCGCCAGCAGCTCGATACAGGGGGCCAATGAGCAGTTCTTC
>.|TRBJ2-7|TRBV2|.
CASSEALRTVF
TGTGCCAGCAGTGAAGCGCTTAGGACAGTTTTC
>few|TRBJ1-4|TRBV7-2|TRBD1
CASSRDRLRTNEKLFF
TGTGCCAGCAGCCGGGACAGGTTGAGGACTAATGAAAAACTGTTTTTT
>.|TRBJ2-1|TRBV7-3|.
CASSLRKQSSSYNEQFF
TGTGCCAGCAGCTTAAGAAAGCAATCAAGCTCCTACAATGAGCAGTTCTTC
>.|TRBJ1-2|TRBV28|TRBD1
CASSLTGDYGYTF
TGTGCCAGCAGTCTTACAGGGGACTATGGCTACACCTTC
>.|TRBJ2-1|TRBV27|.
CASSLLGGTLRGDNEQFF
TGTGCCAGCAGTTTATTAGGTGGGACTCTTCGGGGAGACAATGAGCAGTTCTTC
>.|TRBJ2-1|TRBV25-1|.
CASSEDRAGRSNEQFF
TGTGCCAGCAGTGAAGATAGAGCAGGGCGTAGTAATGAGCAGTTCTTC
>.|TRBJ2-1|TRBV10-1|TRBD1
CASGGQGTVGEQFF
TGCGCCAGCGGGGGACAGGGGACTGTAGGGGAGCAGTTCTTC
>.|TRBJ2-3|TRBV30|.
CAWSLVKDTQYF
TGTGCCTGGAGCCTGGTTAAGGATACGCAGTATTTT
>.|TRBJ1-1|TRBV10-2|TRBD1
CASSRGQGALEAFF
TGCGCCAGCAGTCGAGGACAGGGGGCGCTTGAGGCTTTCTTT
>.|TRBJ2-3|TRBV6-5|.
CASSYSVKREDTQYF
TGTGCCAGCAGTTACTCGGTTAAAAGGGAAGATACGCAGTATTTT
>.|TRBJ1-1|TRBV25-1|TRBD1
CASTHGQGLPEAFF
TGTGCCAGCACCCACGGACAGGGGTTACCTGAAGCTTTCTTT
>.|TRBJ2-2|TRBV4-3|.
CASSQPGANTGELFF
TGCGCCAGCAGCCAACCGGGAGCGAACACCGGGGAGCTGTTTTTT
>once|TRBJ2-1|TRBV7-3|.
CASSSLVGSYNEQFF
TGTGCCAGCAGCTCCCTAGTGGGGTCCTACAATGAGCAGTTCTTC
>.|TRBJ2-3|TRBV18|.
CASSPPRTDTQYF
TGTGCCAGCTCACCACCAAGGACAGATACGCAGTATTTT
>.|TRBJ1-4|TRBV27|.
CASSLSRRTNEKLFF
TGTGCCAGCAGTTTGTCCCGGCGAACTAATGAAAAACTGTTTTTT
>.|TRBJ1-1|TRBV18|TRBD1
CASSPPRGQGRTEAFF
TGTGCCAGCTCACCACCAAGGGGACAGGGAAGAACTGAAGCTTTCTTT
>.|TRBJ1-6|TRBV7-6|.
CASSLAAREFYNSPLHF
TGTGCCAGCAGCTTAGCTGCCAGGGAGTTTTATAATTCACCCCTCCACTTT